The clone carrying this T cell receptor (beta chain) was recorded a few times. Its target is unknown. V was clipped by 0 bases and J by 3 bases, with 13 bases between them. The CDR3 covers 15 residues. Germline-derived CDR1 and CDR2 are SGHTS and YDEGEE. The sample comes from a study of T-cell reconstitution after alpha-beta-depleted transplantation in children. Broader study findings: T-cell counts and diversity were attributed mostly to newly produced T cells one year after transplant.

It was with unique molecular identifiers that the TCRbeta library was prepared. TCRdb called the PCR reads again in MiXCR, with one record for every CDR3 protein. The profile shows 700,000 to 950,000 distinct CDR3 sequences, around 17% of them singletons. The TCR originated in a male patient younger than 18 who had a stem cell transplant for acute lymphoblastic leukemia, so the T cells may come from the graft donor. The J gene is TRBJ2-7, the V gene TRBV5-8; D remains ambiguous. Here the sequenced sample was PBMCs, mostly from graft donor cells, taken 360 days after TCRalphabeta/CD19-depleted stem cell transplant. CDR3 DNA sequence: TGTGCCAGCAGCTTGGCCCTGTACCGCAACTACGAGCAGTACTTC. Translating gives CASSLALYRNYEQYF.